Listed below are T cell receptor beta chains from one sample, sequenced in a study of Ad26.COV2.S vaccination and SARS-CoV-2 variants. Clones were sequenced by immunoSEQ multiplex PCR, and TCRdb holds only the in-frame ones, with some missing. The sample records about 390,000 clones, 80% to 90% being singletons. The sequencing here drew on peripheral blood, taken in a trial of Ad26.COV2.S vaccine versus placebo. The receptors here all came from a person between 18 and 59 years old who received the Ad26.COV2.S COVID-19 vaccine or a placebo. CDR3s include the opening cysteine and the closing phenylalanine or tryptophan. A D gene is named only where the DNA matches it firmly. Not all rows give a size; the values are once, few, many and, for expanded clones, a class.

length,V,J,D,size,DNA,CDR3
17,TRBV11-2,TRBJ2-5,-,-,TGTGCCAGCAGAAAATTTACCCTTGGACTGGGACAAGAGACCCAGTACTTC,CASRKFTLGLGQETQYF
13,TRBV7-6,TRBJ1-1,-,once,TGTGCCAGCAGCTTATCAGGGAACACTGAAGCTTTCTTT,CASSLSGNTEAFF
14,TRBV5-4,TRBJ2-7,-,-,TGTGCCAGCAGCGGGGGGACAAACTCCTACGAGCAGTACTTC,CASSGGTNSYEQYF
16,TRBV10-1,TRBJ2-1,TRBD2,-,TGCGCCAGCAGTGAGTCCGCGGGGGGGGCCTACAATGAGCAGTTCTTC,CASSESAGGAYNEQFF
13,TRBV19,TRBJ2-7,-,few,TGTGCCAGTAGTATACGGGACAACTACGAGCAGTACTTC,CASSIRDNYEQYF
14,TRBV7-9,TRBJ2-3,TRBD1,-,TGTGCCAGCAGCTTAGCGGGACAGGTCGATACGCAGTATTTT,CASSLAGQVDTQYF
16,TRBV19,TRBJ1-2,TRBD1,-,TGTGCCAGTAGTATGCGAGGGACAGGGGAGAGCTATGGCTACACCTTC,CASSMRGTGESYGYTF
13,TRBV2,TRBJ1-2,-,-,TGTGCCAGCAGTGATCCCCGCATTACAGGCTACACCTTC,CASSDPRITGYTF
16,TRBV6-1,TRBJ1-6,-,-,TGTGCCAGCAGTGATTTCCGGACACGCTATAATTCACCCCTCCACTTT,CASSDFRTRYNSPLHF
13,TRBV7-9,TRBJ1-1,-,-,TGTGCCAGCAGCTTGGGGGTCTCCACTGAAGCTTTCTTT,CASSLGVSTEAFF
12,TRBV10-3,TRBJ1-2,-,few,TGTGCCATCTTTCAGGAGAACTATGGCTACACCTTC,CAIFQENYGYTF
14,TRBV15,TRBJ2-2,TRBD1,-,TGTGCCACCAGGGACAGGGGGCGTAACGGGGAGCTGTTTTTT,CATRDRGRNGELFF
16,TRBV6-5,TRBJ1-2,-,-,TGTGCCAGCAGTTACGGGTACAGGACCTCTAACTATGGCTACACCTTC,CASSYGYRTSNYGYTF
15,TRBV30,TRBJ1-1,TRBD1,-,TGTGCCTGGAGTGAAAAGGGGGCAGGTATCGCTGAAGCTTTCTTT,CAWSEKGAGIAEAFF
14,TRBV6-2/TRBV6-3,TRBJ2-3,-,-,TGTGCCAGCAGTTGGTCGTTGGGAGCAGATACGCAGTATTTT,CASSWSLGADTQYF
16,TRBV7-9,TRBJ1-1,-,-,TGTGCCAGCAGCTTATTCGGGGAGGACATGAACACTGAAGCTTTCTTT,CASSLFGEDMNTEAFF
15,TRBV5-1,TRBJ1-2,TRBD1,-,TGCGCCAGCAGCCCCGGGACAGGGGGCGTCTATGGCTACACCTTC,CASSPGTGGVYGYTF